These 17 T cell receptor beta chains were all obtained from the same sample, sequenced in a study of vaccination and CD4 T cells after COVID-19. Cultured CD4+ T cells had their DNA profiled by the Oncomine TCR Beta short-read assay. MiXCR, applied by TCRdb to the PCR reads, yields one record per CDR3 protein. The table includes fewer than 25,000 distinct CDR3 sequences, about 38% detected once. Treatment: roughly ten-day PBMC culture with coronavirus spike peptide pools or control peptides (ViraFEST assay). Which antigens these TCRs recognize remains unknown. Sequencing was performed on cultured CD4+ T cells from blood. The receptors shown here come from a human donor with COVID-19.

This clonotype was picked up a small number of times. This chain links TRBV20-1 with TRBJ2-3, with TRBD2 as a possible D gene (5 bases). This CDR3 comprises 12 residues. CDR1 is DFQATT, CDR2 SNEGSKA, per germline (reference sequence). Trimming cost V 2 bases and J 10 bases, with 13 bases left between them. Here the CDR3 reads CSARSGRGPQYF. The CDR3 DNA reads TGCAGTGCTAGATCAGGCCGGGGTCCGCAGTATTTT.

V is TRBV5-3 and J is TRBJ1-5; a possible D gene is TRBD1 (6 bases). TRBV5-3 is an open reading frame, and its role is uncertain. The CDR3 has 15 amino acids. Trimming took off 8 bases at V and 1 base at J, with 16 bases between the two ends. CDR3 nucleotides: TGTGCCAGCACCCCGGGACATTTAAGCAATCAGCCCCAGCATTTT. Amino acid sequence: CASTPGHLSNQPQHF.

CDR3 nucleotide sequence: TGTGCCAGTAGTACCCCCACCGGGACTAGCGGGCCCTCACCAGCGGCGCAGTATTTT. Amino acids: CASSTPTGTSGPSPAAQYF. V and J are TRBV19 and TRBJ2-3; 12 bases are shared with TRBD2. With V trimmed by 4 bases and J by 10 bases, 21 bases remained unmatched. CDR1 LNHDA and CDR2 SQIVND come from the germline V gene (reference sequence). The CDR3 spans 19 residues.

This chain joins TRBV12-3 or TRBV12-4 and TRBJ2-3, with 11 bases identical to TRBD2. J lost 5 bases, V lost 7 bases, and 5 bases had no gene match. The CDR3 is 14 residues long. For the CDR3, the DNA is TGTGCCAGCAAAGGGACTAGCGGTGTAGATACGCAGTATTTT. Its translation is CASKGTSGVDTQYF.

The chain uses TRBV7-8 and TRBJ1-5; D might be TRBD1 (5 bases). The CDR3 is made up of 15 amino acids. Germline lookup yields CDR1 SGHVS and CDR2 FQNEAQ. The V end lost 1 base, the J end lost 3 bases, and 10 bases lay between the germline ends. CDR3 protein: CASSLVGTTNQPQHF. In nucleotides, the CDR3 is TGTGCCAGCAGCTTAGTGGGGACTACCAATCAGCCCCAGCATTTT.

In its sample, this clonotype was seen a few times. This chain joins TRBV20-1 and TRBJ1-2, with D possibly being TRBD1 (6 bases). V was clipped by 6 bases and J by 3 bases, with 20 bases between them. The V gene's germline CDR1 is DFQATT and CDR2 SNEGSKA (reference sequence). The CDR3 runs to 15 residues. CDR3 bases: TGCAGTGCGCCCAGGGGCATGGCGGGCCACTATGGCTACACCTTC. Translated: CSAPRGMAGHYGYTF.

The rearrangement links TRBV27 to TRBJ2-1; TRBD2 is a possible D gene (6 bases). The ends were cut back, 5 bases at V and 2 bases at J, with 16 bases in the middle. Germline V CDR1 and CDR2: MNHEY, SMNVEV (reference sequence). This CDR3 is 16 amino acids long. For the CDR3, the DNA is TGTGCCAGCAGTCAGGGCCCGGGAGAGCCCTACAATGAGCAGTTCTTC. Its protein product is CASSQGPGEPYNEQFF.

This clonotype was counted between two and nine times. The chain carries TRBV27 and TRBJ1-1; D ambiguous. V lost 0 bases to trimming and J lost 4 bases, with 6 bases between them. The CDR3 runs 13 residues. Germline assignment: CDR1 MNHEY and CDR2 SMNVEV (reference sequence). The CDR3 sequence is CASSLSKGTEAFF. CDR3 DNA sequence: TGTGCCAGCAGTTTATCGAAGGGCACTGAAGCTTTCTTT.

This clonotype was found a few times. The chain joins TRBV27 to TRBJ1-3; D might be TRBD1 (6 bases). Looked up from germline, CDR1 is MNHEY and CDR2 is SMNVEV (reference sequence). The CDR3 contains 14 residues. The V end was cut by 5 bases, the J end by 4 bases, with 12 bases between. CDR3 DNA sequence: TGTGCCAGCAGTCCGACAGGAGAAGGAAACACCATATATTTT. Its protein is CASSPTGEGNTIYF.

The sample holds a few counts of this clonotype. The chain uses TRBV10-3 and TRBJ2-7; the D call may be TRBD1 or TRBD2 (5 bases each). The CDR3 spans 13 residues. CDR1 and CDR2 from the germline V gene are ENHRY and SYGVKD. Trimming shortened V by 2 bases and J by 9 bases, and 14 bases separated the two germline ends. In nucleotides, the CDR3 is TGTGCCATCAGTGAGGAGGGACGGAAGTGGCAGTACTTC. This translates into CAISEEGRKWQYF.

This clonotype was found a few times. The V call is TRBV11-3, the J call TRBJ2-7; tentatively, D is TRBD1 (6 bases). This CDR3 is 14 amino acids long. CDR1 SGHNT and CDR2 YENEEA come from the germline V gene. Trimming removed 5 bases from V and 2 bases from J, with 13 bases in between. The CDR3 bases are TGTGCCAGCAGCATACAGGGTAAGGCCTACGAGCAGTACTTC. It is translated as CASSIQGKAYEQYF.

The DNA of the CDR3 is TGCAGTGCTAGAGATGGACAGGGGGGAAACACCATATATTTT. It encodes CSARDGQGGNTIYF. This chain joins TRBV20-1 and TRBJ1-3; 9 bases agree with TRBD1. V shed 0 bases, J shed 4 bases, and the junction held 1 base outside the gene matches. The length of the CDR3 is 14 residues. Germline V gene data show CDR1 as DFQATT and CDR2 as SNEGSKA (reference sequence).

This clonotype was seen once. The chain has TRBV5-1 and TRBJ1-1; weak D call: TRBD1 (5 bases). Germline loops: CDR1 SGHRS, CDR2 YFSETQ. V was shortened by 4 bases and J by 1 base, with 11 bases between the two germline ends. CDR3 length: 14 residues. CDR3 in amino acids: CASSRGRTNTEAFF. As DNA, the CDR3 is TGCGCCAGCAGCAGGGGACGAACGAACACTGAAGCTTTCTTT. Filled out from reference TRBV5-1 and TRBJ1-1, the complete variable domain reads KAGVTQTPRYLIKTRGQQVTLSCSPISGHRSVSWYQQTPGQGLQFLFEYFSETQRNKGNFPGRFSGRQFSNSRSEMNVSTLELGDSALYLCASSRGRTNTEAFFGQGTRLTVV.

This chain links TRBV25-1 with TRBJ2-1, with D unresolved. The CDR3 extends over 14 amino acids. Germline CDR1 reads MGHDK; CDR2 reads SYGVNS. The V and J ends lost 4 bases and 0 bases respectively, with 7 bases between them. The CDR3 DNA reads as TGTGCCAGCAGTGGCAGCGTCTCCTACAATGAGCAGTTCTTC. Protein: CASSGSVSYNEQFF.

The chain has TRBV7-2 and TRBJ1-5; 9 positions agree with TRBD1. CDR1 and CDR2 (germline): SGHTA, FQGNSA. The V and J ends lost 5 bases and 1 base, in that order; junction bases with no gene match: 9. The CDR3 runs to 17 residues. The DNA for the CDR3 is TGTGCCAGCAGCCGCGGGACAGGGAAATTAAGCAATCAGCCCCAGCATTTT. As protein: CASSRGTGKLSNQPQHF.

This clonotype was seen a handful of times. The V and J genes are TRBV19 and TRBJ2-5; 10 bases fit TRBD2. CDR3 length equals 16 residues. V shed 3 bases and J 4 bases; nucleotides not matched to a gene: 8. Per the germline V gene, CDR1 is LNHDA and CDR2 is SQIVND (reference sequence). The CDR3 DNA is TGTGCCAGTAGTATCGGAGCGGGGGGGCTGAGAGAGACCCAGTACTTC. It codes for CASSIGAGGLRETQYF.

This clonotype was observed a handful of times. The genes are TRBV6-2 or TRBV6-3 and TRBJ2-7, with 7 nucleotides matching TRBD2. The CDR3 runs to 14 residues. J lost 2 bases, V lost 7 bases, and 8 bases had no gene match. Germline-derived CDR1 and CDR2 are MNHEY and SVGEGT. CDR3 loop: CASTAGRRAYEQYF. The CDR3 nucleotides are TGTGCCAGCACAGCGGGACGAAGAGCCTACGAGCAGTACTTC.